Sequencing of this TCR beta chain was carried out in a study of early T cells in non-severe SARS-CoV-2 infection. Background on the study: Bulk RNA from unsorted whole blood was sequenced; chains were unpaired.

Researchers attached unique molecular identifiers to individual cDNA molecules. TCRdb itself ran the 5' RACE reads through MiXCR, one entry per CDR3 protein. The sample yields tens of thousands of distinct CDR3 sequences, roughly a sixth seen once. Notes on the study in general: VDJdb matching favored anti-spike CD8 responses, missing private and CD4 specificities.

Concerning this clonotype: Its antigen remains unidentified.

The J segment lost 4 bases and the V segment lost 5 bases, leaving 14 bases of the junction unmatched. CDR3 length: 16 residues. Germline V CDR1 and CDR2: SQVTM, ANQGSEA. V is TRBV29-1 and J is TRBJ2-3, with TRBD2 matching 8 bases. The origin of this receptor is an adult who was a healthcare worker with PCR-confirmed SARS-CoV-2 infection or an uninfected control (not recorded which). Sequencing input: whole blood. DNA for the CDR3: TGCAGCGTTAATCCCGGGGGAGCGGGAGCCCCAGATACGCAGTATTTT. It specifies CSVNPGGAGAPDTQYF.